This T cell receptor beta chain was sequenced for a study of T cell repertoires in cytomegalovirus infection. For the study at large: Public TCR beta signatures indicated both CMV infection and matching HLA type. General study results and limits: The ex vivo response was dominated by HLA-C-restricted CMV-specific TCR beta clonotypes.

The CDR3 is made up of 17 amino acids. V lost 9 bases to trimming and J lost 5 bases, with 25 bases between them. Germline CDR1 LGHNT, CDR2 FRNRAP. On this clonotype: Its antigen is currently unknown.

TCRdb analysed the reads with MiXCR anew, one entry per CDR3 protein. The sample carries roughly 730,000 distinct CDR3 sequences, 30% to 35% recorded once. This chain joins TRBV12-5 and TRBJ1-4; a possible D gene is TRBD1 (5 bases). Sequencing was performed on cultured PBMCs, taken from culture after CMV antigen stimulation. This TCR was sampled from a human donor in good health (CMV status not recorded). Some clones in this sample may be carry-over from other donors' samples. DNA for the CDR3: TGTGCTAGAGAGCCTGGGGACTCAACACGTCGGAATGAAAAACTGTTTTTT. Its translation is CAREPGDSTRRNEKLFF.